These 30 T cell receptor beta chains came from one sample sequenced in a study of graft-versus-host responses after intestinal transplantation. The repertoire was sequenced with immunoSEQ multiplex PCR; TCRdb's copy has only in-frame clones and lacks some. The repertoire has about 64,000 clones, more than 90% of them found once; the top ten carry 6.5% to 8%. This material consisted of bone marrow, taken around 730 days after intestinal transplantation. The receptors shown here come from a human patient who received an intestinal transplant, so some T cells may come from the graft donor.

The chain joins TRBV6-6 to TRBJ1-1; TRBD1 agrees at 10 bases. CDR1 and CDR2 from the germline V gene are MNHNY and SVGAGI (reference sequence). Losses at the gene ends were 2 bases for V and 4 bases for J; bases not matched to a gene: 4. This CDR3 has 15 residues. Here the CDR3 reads CASSYPGTGVTEAFF. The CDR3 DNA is TGTGCCAGCAGTTACCCGGGGACAGGGGTCACTGAAGCTTTCTTT.

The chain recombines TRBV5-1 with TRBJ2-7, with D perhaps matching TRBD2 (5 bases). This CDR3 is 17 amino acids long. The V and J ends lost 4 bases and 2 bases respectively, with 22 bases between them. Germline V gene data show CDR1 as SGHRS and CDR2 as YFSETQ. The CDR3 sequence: CASSLPVSRFGAYEQYF. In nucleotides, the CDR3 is TGCGCCAGCAGCCTGCCAGTTTCCCGTTTCGGGGCCTACGAGCAGTACTTC.

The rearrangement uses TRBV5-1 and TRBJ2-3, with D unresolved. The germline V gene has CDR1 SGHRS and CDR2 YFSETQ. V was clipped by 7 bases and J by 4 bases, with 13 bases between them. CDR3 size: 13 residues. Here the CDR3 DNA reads TGCGCCAGCGGCAGTGGGCAAGCAGATACGCAGTATTTT. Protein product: CASGSGQADTQYF.

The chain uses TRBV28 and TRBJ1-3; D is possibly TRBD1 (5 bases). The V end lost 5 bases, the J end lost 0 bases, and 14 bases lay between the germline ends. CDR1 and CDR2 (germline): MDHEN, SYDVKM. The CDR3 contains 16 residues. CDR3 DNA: TGTGCCAGCAGTCCAGGGTCCCTTCACTCTGGAAACACCATATATTTT. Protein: CASSPGSLHSGNTIYF.

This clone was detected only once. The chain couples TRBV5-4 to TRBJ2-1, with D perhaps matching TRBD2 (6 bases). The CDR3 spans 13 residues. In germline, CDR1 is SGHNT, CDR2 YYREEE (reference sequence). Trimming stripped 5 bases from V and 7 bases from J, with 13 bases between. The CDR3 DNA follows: TGTGCCAGCAGATCGGGAGAAAGGAATGAGCAGTTCTTC. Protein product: CASRSGERNEQFF.

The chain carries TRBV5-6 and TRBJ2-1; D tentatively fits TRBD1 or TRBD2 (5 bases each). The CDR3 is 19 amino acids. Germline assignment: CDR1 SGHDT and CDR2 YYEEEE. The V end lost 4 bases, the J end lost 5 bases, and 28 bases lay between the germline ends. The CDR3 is CASSPLFILGEPDDNEQFF. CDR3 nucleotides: TGTGCCAGCAGCCCCCTGTTTATTTTGGGGGAACCTGATGACAATGAGCAGTTCTTC. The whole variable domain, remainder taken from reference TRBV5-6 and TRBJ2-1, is DAGVTQSPTHLIKTRGQQVTLRCSPKSGHDTVSWYQQALGQGPQFIFQYYEEEERQRGNFPDRFSGHQFPNYSSELNVNALLLGDSALYLCASSPLFILGEPDDNEQFFGPGTRLTVL.

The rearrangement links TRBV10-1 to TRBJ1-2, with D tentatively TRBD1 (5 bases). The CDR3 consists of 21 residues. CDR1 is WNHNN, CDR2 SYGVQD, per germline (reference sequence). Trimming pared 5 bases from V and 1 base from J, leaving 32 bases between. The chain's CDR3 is CASSTISYRDSRRRHNYGYTF. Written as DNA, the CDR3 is TGCGCCAGCAGTACCATCTCCTACCGGGACTCACGACGGCGTCATAACTATGGCTACACCTTC.

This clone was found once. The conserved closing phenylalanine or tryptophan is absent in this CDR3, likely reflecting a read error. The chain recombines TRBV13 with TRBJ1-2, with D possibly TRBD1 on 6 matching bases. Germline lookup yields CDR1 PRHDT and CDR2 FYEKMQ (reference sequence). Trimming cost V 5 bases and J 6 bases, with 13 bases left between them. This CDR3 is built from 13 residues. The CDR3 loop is CASSGGQIDGYTL. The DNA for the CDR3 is TGTGCCAGCAGCGGGGGCCAGATAGATGGCTACACCCTC.

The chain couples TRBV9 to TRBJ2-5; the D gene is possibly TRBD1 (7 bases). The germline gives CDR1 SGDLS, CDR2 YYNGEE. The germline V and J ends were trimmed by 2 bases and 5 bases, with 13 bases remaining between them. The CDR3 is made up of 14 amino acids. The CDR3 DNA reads TGTGCCAGCAGCGTCAGGGGGGAAGGGGAGACCCAGTACTTC. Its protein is CASSVRGEGETQYF.

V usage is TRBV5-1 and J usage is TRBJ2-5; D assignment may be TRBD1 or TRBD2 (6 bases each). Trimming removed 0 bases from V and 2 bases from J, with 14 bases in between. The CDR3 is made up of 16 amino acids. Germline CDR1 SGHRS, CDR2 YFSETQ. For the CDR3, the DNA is TGCGCCAGCAGCTTGGGTGTTACGGGGGCACAAGAGACCCAGTACTTC. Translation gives CASSLGVTGAQETQYF.

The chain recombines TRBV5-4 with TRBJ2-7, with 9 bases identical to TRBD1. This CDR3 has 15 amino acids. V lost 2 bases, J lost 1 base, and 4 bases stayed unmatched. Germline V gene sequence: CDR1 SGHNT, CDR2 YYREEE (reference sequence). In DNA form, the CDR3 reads TGTGCCAGCAGCTTACAGGGGGCCCAATCCTACGAGCAGTACTTC. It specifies CASSLQGAQSYEQYF.

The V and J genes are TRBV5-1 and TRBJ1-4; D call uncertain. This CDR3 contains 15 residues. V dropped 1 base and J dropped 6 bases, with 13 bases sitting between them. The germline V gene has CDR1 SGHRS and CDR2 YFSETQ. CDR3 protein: CASSLYSGRDEKLFF. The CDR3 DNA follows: TGCGCCAGCAGCTTGTACTCCGGGAGGGATGAAAAACTGTTTTTT. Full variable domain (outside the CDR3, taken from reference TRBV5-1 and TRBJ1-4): KAGVTQTPRYLIKTRGQQVTLSCSPISGHRSVSWYQQTPGQGLQFLFEYFSETQRNKGNFPGRFSGRQFSNSRSEMNVSTLELGDSALYLCASSLYSGRDEKLFFGSGTQLSVL.

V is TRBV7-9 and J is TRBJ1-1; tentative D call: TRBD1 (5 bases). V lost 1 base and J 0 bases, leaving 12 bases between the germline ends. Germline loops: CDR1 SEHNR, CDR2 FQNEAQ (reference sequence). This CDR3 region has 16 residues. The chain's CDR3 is CASSLDGLGVNTEAFF. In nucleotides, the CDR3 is TGTGCCAGCAGCTTAGACGGCCTGGGGGTGAACACTGAAGCTTTCTTT. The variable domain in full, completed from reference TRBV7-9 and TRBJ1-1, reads DTGVSQNPRHKITKRGQNVTFRCDPISEHNRLYWYRQTLGQGPEFLTYFQNEAQLEKSRLLSDRFSAERPKGSFSTLEIQRTEQGDSAMYLCASSLDGLGVNTEAFFGQGTRLTVV.

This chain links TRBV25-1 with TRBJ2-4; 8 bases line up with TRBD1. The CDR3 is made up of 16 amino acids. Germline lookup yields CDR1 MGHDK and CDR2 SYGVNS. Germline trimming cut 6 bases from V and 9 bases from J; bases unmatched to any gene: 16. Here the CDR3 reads CASSQPGRRGRVIQYF. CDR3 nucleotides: TGTGCCAGCAGCCAACCAGGGCGCAGGGGGCGCGTCATTCAGTACTTC.

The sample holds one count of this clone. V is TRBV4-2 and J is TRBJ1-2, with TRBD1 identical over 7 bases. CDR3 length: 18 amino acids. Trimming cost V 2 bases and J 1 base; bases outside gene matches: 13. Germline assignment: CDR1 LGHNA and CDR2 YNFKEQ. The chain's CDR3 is CASSQPDRVYKNNYGYTF. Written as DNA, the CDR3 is TGTGCCAGCAGCCAACCCGACAGGGTATATAAAAATAACTATGGCTACACCTTC.

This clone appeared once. The DNA of the CDR3 is TGTGCCAGCAGTTCGGGACTAGCCGCCTACGAGCAGTACTTC. It encodes CASSSGLAAYEQYF. The chain recombines TRBV7-2 with TRBJ2-7; 9 positions match TRBD2. The CDR3 length is 14 residues. CDR1 is SGHTA, CDR2 FQGNSA, per germline. Germline trimming cut 6 bases from V and 2 bases from J; bases unmatched to any gene: 5.

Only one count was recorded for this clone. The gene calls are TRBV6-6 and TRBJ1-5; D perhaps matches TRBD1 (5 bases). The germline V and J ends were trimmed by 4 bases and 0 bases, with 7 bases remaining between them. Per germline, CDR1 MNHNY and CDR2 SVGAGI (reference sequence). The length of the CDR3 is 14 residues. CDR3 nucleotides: TGTGCCAGCAGTTCGACAGTTAGCAATCAGCCCCAGCATTTT. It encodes CASSSTVSNQPQHF.

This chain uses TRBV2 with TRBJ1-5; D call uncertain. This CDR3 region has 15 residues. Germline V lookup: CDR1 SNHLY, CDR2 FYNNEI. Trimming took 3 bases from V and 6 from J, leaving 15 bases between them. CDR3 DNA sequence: TGTGCCAGCAGTGATGAGGGAGAGAGGCGTCAGCCCCAGCATTTT. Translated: CASSDEGERRQPQHF.

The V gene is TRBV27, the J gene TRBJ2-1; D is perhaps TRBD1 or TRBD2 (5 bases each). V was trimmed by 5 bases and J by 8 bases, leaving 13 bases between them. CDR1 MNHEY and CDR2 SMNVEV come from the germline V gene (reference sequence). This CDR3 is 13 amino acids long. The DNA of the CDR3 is TGTGCCAGCAGTAACGGGGCTGGGGATGAGCAGTTCTTC. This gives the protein CASSNGAGDEQFF.

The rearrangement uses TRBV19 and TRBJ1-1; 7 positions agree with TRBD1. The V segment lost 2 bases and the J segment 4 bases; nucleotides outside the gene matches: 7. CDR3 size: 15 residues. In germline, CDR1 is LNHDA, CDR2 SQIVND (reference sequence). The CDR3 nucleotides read TGTGCCAGTAGTATATCGACAGGGATCTTCACTGAAGCTTTCTTT. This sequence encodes CASSISTGIFTEAFF.

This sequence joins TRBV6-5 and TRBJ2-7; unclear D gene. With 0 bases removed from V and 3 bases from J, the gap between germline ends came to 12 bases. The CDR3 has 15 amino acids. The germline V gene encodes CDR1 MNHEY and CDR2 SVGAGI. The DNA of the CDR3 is TGTGCCAGCAGTTACTCTATGGAGCTGGTCTACGAGCAGTACTTC. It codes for CASSYSMELVYEQYF.

As DNA, the CDR3 is TGCAGCGTTGCAGGAAAACAGGTCTATGGCTACACCTTC. Protein: CSVAGKQVYGYTF. This chain connects TRBV29-1 to TRBJ1-2, with D tentatively TRBD1 (5 bases). Germline CDR1 and CDR2: SQVTM and ANQGSEA. The CDR3 is 13 residues long. V lost 4 bases, J lost 4 bases, and 13 bases lay in between.

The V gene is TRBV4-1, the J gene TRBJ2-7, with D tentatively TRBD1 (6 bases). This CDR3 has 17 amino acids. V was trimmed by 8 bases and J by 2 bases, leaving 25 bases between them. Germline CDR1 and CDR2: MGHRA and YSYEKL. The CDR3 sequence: CASSFPRRDTETYEQYF. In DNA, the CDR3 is TGCGCCAGCTCCTTCCCAAGAAGGGACACGGAAACCTACGAGCAGTACTTC.

The CDR3 spells CASSLGGLTGEGYEQYF. The CDR3 nucleotides read TGTGCCAGCAGCTTAGGAGGATTGACAGGGGAAGGCTACGAGCAGTACTTC. The V call is TRBV11-2, the J call TRBJ2-7; 8 bases fit TRBD1. The CDR3 covers 17 residues. CDR1 is SGHAT and CDR2 is FQNNGV in the germline V gene. V lost 1 base, J lost 3 bases, and 11 bases stayed unmatched.

This CDR3 reads CASSYSWQGSTDTQYF. In nucleotides, the CDR3 is TGTGCCAGCAGTTACTCTTGGCAGGGGAGCACAGATACGCAGTATTTT. The V and J genes are TRBV6-5 and TRBJ2-3; a possible D gene is TRBD1 (6 bases). V lost 0 bases and J 0 bases, leaving 10 bases between the germline ends. Germline V lookup: CDR1 MNHEY, CDR2 SVGAGI. This CDR3 spans 16 amino acids.

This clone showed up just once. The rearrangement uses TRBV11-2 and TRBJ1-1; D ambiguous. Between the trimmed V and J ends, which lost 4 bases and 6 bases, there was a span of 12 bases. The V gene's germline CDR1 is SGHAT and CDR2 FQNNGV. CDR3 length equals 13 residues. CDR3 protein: CASSSGPFPEAFF. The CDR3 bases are TGTGCCAGCAGCTCCGGACCCTTTCCTGAAGCTTTCTTT. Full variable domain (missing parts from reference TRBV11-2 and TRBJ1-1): EAGVAQSPRYKIIEKRQSVAFWCNPISGHATLYWYQQILGQGPKLLIQFQNNGVVDDSQLPKDRFSAERLKGVDSTLKIQPAKLEDSAVYLCASSSGPFPEAFFGQGTRLTVV.

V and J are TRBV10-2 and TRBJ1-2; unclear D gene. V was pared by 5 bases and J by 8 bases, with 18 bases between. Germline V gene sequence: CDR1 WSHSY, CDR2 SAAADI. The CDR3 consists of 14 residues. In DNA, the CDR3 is TGCGCCAGCAGTTCTGAGGGCCGAGGGTACGGCTACACCTTC. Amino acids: CASSSEGRGYGYTF.

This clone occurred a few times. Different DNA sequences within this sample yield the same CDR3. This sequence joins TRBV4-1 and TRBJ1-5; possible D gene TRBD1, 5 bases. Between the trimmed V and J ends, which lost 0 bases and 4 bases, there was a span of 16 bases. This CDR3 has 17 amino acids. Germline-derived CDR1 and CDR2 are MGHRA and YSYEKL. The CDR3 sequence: CASSQDNTDRQNQPQHF. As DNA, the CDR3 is TGCGCCAGCAGCCAAGATAACACTGACAGACAGAATCAGCCCCAGCATTTT.

The CDR3 here is CASREVTGATNQPQHF. The CDR3 nucleotides are TGTGCCAGCAGGGAAGTGACAGGGGCCACCAATCAGCCCCAGCATTTT. The chain joins TRBV27 to TRBJ1-5, with 8 bases identical to TRBD1. Germline loops: CDR1 MNHEY, CDR2 SMNVEV (reference sequence). The CDR3 is 16 residues long. Losses at the gene ends were 6 bases for V and 3 bases for J; bases not matched to a gene: 10.

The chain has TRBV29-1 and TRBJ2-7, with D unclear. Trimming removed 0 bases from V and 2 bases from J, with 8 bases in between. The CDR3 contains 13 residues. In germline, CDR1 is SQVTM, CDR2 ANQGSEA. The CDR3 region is CSVEEGGAYEQYF. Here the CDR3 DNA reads TGCAGCGTTGAAGAAGGTGGGGCCTACGAGCAGTACTTC.